This T cell receptor (beta chain) was profiled in a study of blood T cell repertoires in COVID-19. Background on the study: The samples span acute and convalescent COVID-19 from the United States, Italy and Spain.

Patients from Seattle were sampled longitudinally, starting during active infection. The CDR3 runs to 14 residues. Germline V gives CDR1 MDHEN, CDR2 SYDVKM. Trimming removed 3 bases at V and 7 bases at J, with 16 bases between. As processed by the authors: Counts of nucleated cells, estimated from reference gene primer amplification, were obtained. Profiled with immunoSEQ multiplex PCR; TCRdb holds only in-frame clones, not every one. That table furnishes V, J and clone size, whereas the DNA furnished D and trimming. The sample records 250,000 to 300,000 clones, about nine tenths being singletons. This clone was recorded once.

The V call is TRBV28, the J call TRBJ2-7; D might be TRBD2 (5 bases). This receptor was obtained from a woman aged 25-40 years with COVID-19, enrolled during active disease. The specimen was peripheral blood. The CDR3 DNA reads TGTGCCAGCAGTTTTTTCGAGAGGGCTAATGAGCAGTACTTC. This gives the protein CASSFFERANEQYF.